Shown below are 7 T cell receptor beta chains from a single sample sequenced in a study of T cells in women clearing cervical HPV infection. Assay: immunoSEQ multiplex PCR; the TCRdb copy retains only in-frame clones and omits some. The data show 40,000 to 60,000 clones, and the top ten clones hold approximately 0.98%. The sample taken for sequencing was blood buffy coat. The receptors were sampled from a woman aged 18-70 years with a cervical HPV16 infection that either progressed to CIN3+ or cleared (not recorded which).

Note on this clone: The read terminates 3 residues before the CDR3 end, so the remaining end is supplied by the germline J gene. This chain connects TRBV30 to TRBJ2-3; the match to TRBD2 covers 9 bases. This CDR3 contains 16 residues. Unmatched junction bases numbered 9, after V lost 3 bases and J lost 2 bases. From germline, CDR1 is GTSNPN and CDR2 SVGIG (reference sequence). The CDR3 loop reads CAWRSKSGGHTDTQYF. The CDR3 DNA, read in part, is TGTGCCTGGAGGAGTAAAAGCGGGGGGCACACAGATACG.

The CDR3 loop is CATSDPGQGLEQFF. The CDR3 DNA, read in part, is TGTGCCACCAGTGATCCGGGACAGGGACTTGAG. This chain links TRBV24-1 with TRBJ2-1; the match to TRBD1 covers 9 bases. The observed sequence ends 3 residues before the CDR3 terminus, with the missing tail filled in from the germline J gene. Trimming cost V 3 bases and J 9 bases; bases outside gene matches: 5. There are 14 residues in the CDR3. CDR1 and CDR2 from the germline V gene are KGHDR and SFDVKD.

A note on this clone: Read coverage stops 3 residues before the CDR3 terminus; the germline J gene supplies the remainder. This chain connects TRBV19 to TRBJ1-4; tentatively, D is TRBD1 (6 bases). The CDR3 spans 17 residues. Trimming took off 3 bases at V and 8 bases at J, with 22 bases between the two ends. CDR1 LNHDA and CDR2 SQIVND come from the germline V gene (reference sequence). Incomplete CDR3 DNA: TGTGCCAGTAGTATCACTTCAGCACAGGGTCCAGGAGAAAAA. Residues: CASSITSAQGPGEK. The entire CDR3 protein reads CASSITSAQGPGEKLFF.

In the case of this clone: The read ends 3 residues shy of where the CDR3 ends; the end is completed using the germline J gene. The V call is TRBV7-9, the J call TRBJ1-2; D gene unclear. The CDR3 covers 15 residues. Germline CDR1 reads SEHNR; CDR2 reads FQNEAQ (reference sequence). CDR3 DNA (partial): TGTGCCAGCAGCTTACTCGGGTTAGCCAAAAACATC. Its translation is CASSLLGLAKNI. The full CDR3 protein reads CASSLLGLAKNIYTF.

The CDR3 protein is CASSESRGGRFGEQFF. The DNA read from the CDR3 is TGTGCCAGCAGTGAATCCCGCGGGGGGCGGTTTGGTGAG. V gene TRBV6-1 combines with J gene TRBJ2-1; TRBD2 aligns across 8 bases. The CDR3 is cut off 3 residues early in the read; its end comes from the germline J gene. Trimming took 2 bases from V and 9 from J; bases not matched to a gene: 12. The CDR3 sequence is 16 residues long. Germline CDR1 reads MNHNS; CDR2 reads SASEGT.

On this clone itself: The sequence runs out 3 residues before the end of the CDR3; the remainder is reconstructed from the germline J gene. The rearrangement uses TRBV5-6 and TRBJ1-4; D call uncertain. The CDR3 is 14 residues long. Deletions cut 4 bases from V and 0 bases from J, with 7 bases between. Looked up from germline, CDR1 is SGHDT and CDR2 is YYEEEE. CDR3 in amino acids: CASSPRATNEKLFF. Partial CDR3 DNA: TGTGCCAGCAGCCCCCGCGCAACTAATGAAAAA.

As for this clone: The read gets to within 3 residues of the CDR3 end, and the germline J gene fills in the rest. The chain links TRBV5-1 to TRBJ2-7; TRBD2 agrees at 7 bases. With V trimmed by 0 bases and J by 5 bases, 8 bases remained unmatched. The germline V gene has CDR1 SGHRS and CDR2 YFSETQ. CDR3 length: 15 amino acids. The sequenced CDR3 bases are TGCGCCAGCAGCTTGGCCCCGCAGGGAGGGGACGAG. Translating gives CASSLAPQGGDE. In full, the CDR3 is CASSLAPQGGDEQYF.